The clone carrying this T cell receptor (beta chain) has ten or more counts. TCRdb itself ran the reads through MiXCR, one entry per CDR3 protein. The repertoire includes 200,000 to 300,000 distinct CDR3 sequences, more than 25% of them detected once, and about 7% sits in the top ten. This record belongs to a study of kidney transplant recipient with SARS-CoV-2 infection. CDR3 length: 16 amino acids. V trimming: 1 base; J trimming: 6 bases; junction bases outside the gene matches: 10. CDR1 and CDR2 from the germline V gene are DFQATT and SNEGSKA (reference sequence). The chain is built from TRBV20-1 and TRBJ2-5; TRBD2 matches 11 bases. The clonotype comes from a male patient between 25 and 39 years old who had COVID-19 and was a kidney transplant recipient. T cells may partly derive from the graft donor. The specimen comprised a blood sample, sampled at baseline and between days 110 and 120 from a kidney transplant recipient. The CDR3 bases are TGCAGTGCTAGAGGCCAACTAGCGGGAGTAAGTAAGACCCAGTACTTC. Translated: CSARGQLAGVSKTQYF.